These 26 T cell receptor beta chains came from one sample sequenced in a study of somatic mutations in cytotoxic T cells in rheumatoid arthritis. The data were produced by immunoSEQ multiplex PCR, yet TCRdb's version contains in-frame clones alone and is incomplete. The table has more than 5,500 clones, over 75% seen once; the top ten hold 9.5% to 12%. The specimen sequenced was CD8+ T cells sorted from blood. These receptors came from an adult with rheumatoid arthritis.

Note on this clone: At one of its ends the junction is not consistent with the germline gene, which may arise from a read error. This chain connects TRBV27 to TRBJ2-1; D gene ambiguous. Per the germline V gene, CDR1 is MNHEY and CDR2 is SMNVEV (reference sequence). The CDR3 totals 13 residues. For the CDR3, the DNA is TGTGCCAGCAGTGTATCAAGGATTAATGAGCAGTTCTTC. Translated, it gives CASSVSRINEQFF.

This clone is large within its sample. The rearrangement links TRBV28 to TRBJ1-2; D possibly corresponds to TRBD1 (5 bases). The CDR3 covers 14 residues. The V end was cut by 5 bases, the J end by 0 bases, with 10 bases between. The V gene's germline CDR1 is MDHEN and CDR2 SYDVKM. The CDR3 DNA sequence: TGTGCCAGCAGTCACGACAGATCTAACTATGGCTACACCTTC. The encoded protein is CASSHDRSNYGYTF.

The chain has TRBV28 and TRBJ2-7; D is perhaps TRBD2 (7 bases). Trimming took off 3 bases at V and 5 bases at J, with 17 bases between the two ends. Per the germline V gene, CDR1 is MDHEN and CDR2 is SYDVKM. This CDR3 is 15 amino acids long. DNA for the CDR3: TGTGCCAGCAGTTTGGTATCGGGGGGCAGAAACGAGCAGTACTTC. Translating it yields CASSLVSGGRNEQYF. Variable domain in full (rest from reference TRBV28 and TRBJ2-7): DVKVTQSSRYLVKRTGEKVFLECVQDMDHENMFWYRQDPGLGLRLIYFSYDVKMKEKGDIPEGYSVSREKKERFSLILESASTNQTSMYLCASSLVSGGRNEQYFGPGTRLTVT.

The chain has TRBV2 and TRBJ1-6; D ambiguous. This CDR3 is built from 14 residues. With 6 bases removed from V and 0 bases from J, the gap between germline ends came to 6 bases. Looked up from germline, CDR1 is SNHLY and CDR2 is FYNNEI. The CDR3 DNA sequence: TGTGCCAGCAGAGGGAGCTCCTATAATTCACCCCTCCACTTT. The encoded protein is CASRGSSYNSPLHF.

This clone was picked up a small number of times. The rearrangement links TRBV30 to TRBJ1-1; possible D gene TRBD1, 6 bases. V lost 2 bases, J lost 4 bases, and 14 bases lay in between. This CDR3 is built from 14 residues. Per the germline V gene, CDR1 is GTSNPN and CDR2 is SVGIG (reference sequence). This CDR3 is CAWSCIGGVTEAFF. In DNA form, the CDR3 reads TGTGCCTGGAGTTGTATCGGGGGCGTCACTGAAGCTTTCTTT.

This chain links TRBV4-1 with TRBJ1-4; 9 bases are shared with TRBD1. The CDR3 is 15 residues long. V dropped 4 bases and J dropped 6; count of bases not matched to a gene: 6. Germline assignment: CDR1 MGHRA and CDR2 YSYEKL. The chain's CDR3 is CASSPGQGLDEKLFF. CDR3 DNA: TGCGCCAGCAGCCCCGGACAGGGGCTAGATGAAAAACTGTTTTTT.

In its sample, this clone was seen a few times. The J gene is TRBJ2-6, the V gene TRBV9; 8 bases line up with TRBD1. Germline lookup yields CDR1 SGDLS and CDR2 YYNGEE. The CDR3 totals 18 residues. The J segment lost 2 bases and the V segment lost 3 bases, leaving 10 bases of the junction unmatched. CDR3 nucleotides: TGTGCCAGCAGCGAGAGGACAGGGCTGAACGCTGGGGCCAACGTCCTGACTTTC. This encodes CASSERTGLNAGANVLTF.

This clone was picked up one time. The chain has TRBV19 and TRBJ2-5; D is ambiguous. Trimming removed 5 bases from V and 2 bases from J, with 3 bases in between. The germline V gene encodes CDR1 LNHDA and CDR2 SQIVND (reference sequence). This CDR3 is 11 amino acids long. DNA for the CDR3: TGTGCCAGTAGTTCGCAAGAGACCCAGTACTTC. It is translated as CASSSQETQYF. The full variable domain, with the rest looked up from reference TRBV19 and TRBJ2-5, is DGGITQSPKYLFRKEGQNVTLSCEQNLNHDAMYWYRQDPGQGLRLIYYSQIVNDFQKGDIAEGYSVSREKKESFPLTVTSAQKNPTAFYLCASSSQETQYFGPGTRLLVL.

The chain employs TRBV7-9 and TRBJ1-2, with D possibly matching TRBD1 (5 bases). CDR1 and CDR2 (germline): SEHNR, FQNEAQ (reference sequence). V was clipped by 4 bases and J by 5 bases, with 14 bases between them. This CDR3 region has 14 residues. CDR3 DNA sequence: TGTGCCAGCAGCTCCCAACAGGAGAGGTATGGCTACACCTTC. Amino acid sequence: CASSSQQERYGYTF.

This chain links TRBV28 with TRBJ2-2; D is possibly TRBD1 (6 bases). Germline V lookup: CDR1 MDHEN, CDR2 SYDVKM. The length of the CDR3 is 14 residues. The V gene lost 5 bases and the J gene lost 5 bases, with 12 bases spanning the gap. The CDR3: CASSRTVATGELFF. The CDR3 nucleotides are TGTGCCAGCAGTCGGACAGTTGCGACCGGGGAGCTGTTTTTT.

The rearrangement joins TRBV5-6 to TRBJ1-1; TRBD1 aligns across 12 bases. CDR1 and CDR2 (germline): SGHDT, YYEEEE. The ends lost 3 bases at V and 7 bases at J; junction bases unmatched: 4. The CDR3 extends over 14 amino acids. Here the CDR3 DNA reads TGTGCCAGCAGCTGGGACAGGGGGCCGGGTGAAGCTTTCTTT. Protein product: CASSWDRGPGEAFF.

The chain links TRBV6-1 to TRBJ1-5; D not resolved. This CDR3 comprises 12 residues. V lost 4 bases to trimming and J lost 2 bases, with 3 bases between them. Germline V gene lookup returns CDR1 MNHNS and CDR2 SASEGT. The CDR3 sequence is CASSVGNQPQHF. As DNA, the CDR3 is TGTGCCAGCAGTGTGGGCAATCAGCCCCAGCATTTT.

The chain carries TRBV2 and TRBJ2-5, with D possibly called TRBD1 or TRBD2 (5 bases each). The ends were cut back, 5 bases at V and 5 bases at J, with 9 bases in the middle. The CDR3 is 12 amino acids. Germline loops: CDR1 SNHLY, CDR2 FYNNEI. CDR3 coding DNA: TGTGCCAGCAGTCTGGGACCCGAGACCCAGTACTTC. Protein sequence: CASSLGPETQYF.

This chain joins TRBV19 and TRBJ2-7; perhaps D is TRBD1 or TRBD2 (5 bases each). This CDR3 has 17 amino acids. The V and J ends lost 5 bases and 4 bases respectively, with 24 bases between them. Germline-derived CDR1 and CDR2 are LNHDA and SQIVND (reference sequence). The CDR3 sequence is CASSLRHRDHGSYEQYF. CDR3 bases: TGTGCCAGTAGTTTGCGACACCGGGACCATGGGTCATACGAGCAGTACTTC.

This chain links TRBV4-3 with TRBJ2-2; 15 bases map to TRBD2. The germline CDR1 and CDR2 sequences are LGHNA and YSLEER. This CDR3 region has 17 residues. With 2 bases clipped from V and 5 bases from J, the junction kept 3 bases outside the gene matches. In DNA, the CDR3 is TGCGCCAGCAGCCAACACGGGACTAGCGGGGGGACCGGGGAGCTGTTTTTT. Amino acid sequence: CASSQHGTSGGTGELFF.

The chain is built from TRBV5-1 and TRBJ1-3; 7 nucleotides line up with TRBD1. J gave up 0 bases and V 2 bases, and 5 bases lay outside the gene matches. The germline V gene encodes CDR1 SGHRS and CDR2 YFSETQ. CDR3 length equals 16 residues. The CDR3 DNA is TGCGCCAGCAGCTTAGGACAGGTCGACTCTGGAAACACCATATATTTT. This sequence encodes CASSLGQVDSGNTIYF.

This clone is classed as large. The rearrangement joins TRBV5-1 to TRBJ1-1, with D possibly being TRBD1 (5 bases). The CDR3 has 14 residues. CDR1 is SGHRS and CDR2 is YFSETQ in the germline V gene. The V gene lost 2 bases and the J gene lost 3 bases, with 11 bases spanning the gap. The DNA for the CDR3 is TGCGCCAGCAGCTTTTGGGGGGAGGACACTGAAGCTTTCTTT. Its protein is CASSFWGEDTEAFF.

The rearrangement links TRBV27 to TRBJ2-3, with 15 bases fitting TRBD2. The V gene's germline CDR1 is MNHEY and CDR2 SMNVEV (reference sequence). V was clipped by 1 base and J by 2 bases; unmatched bases: 10. This CDR3 region has 20 residues. Written as DNA, the CDR3 is TGTGCCAGCAGTTTATATCCGGGACTAGCGGGGGGCGACAACACAGATACGCAGTATTTT. Translating it yields CASSLYPGLAGGDNTDTQYF.

The chain combines TRBV28 with TRBJ2-7; a weak D match, TRBD1 (6 bases). Germline V CDR1 and CDR2: MDHEN, SYDVKM. The V end was cut by 6 bases, the J end by 3 bases, with 15 bases between. There are 14 residues in the CDR3. CDR3 nucleotide sequence: TGTGCCAGCAGAGGGGCAGGGGAAAGCTACGAGCAGTACGTC. Translation: CASRGAGESYEQYV.

The table lists this clone with a few counts. V is TRBV18 and J is TRBJ1-6; D is possibly TRBD1 (6 bases). V was clipped by 5 bases and J by 7 bases, with 12 bases between them. CDR3 length equals 14 residues. CDR1 is KGHSH, CDR2 LQKENI, per germline. The CDR3 is CASSLDRSNSPLHF. CDR3 DNA sequence: TGTGCCAGCTCATTGGACAGATCAAATTCACCCCTCCACTTT.

The genes are TRBV5-1 and TRBJ2-7; possibly TRBD1 or TRBD2 for D (5 bases each). V lost 2 bases, J lost 3 bases, and 18 bases lay in between. The length of the CDR3 is 16 residues. Germline CDR1 is SGHRS and CDR2 is YFSETQ. The CDR3 here is CASSLAGPGQNYEQYV. The CDR3 coding sequence is TGCGCCAGCAGCTTAGCAGGCCCGGGGCAAAACTACGAGCAGTACGTC.

The rearrangement uses TRBV7-8 and TRBJ1-6, with 9 bases aligning to TRBD1. Germline values: CDR1 SGHVS, CDR2 FQNEAQ. With 5 bases clipped from V and 7 bases from J, the junction kept 9 bases outside the gene matches. This CDR3 region has 16 residues. The CDR3 DNA reads TGTGCCAGCAGCGCCCGCGCAGGGACAGGGAATTCACCCCTCCACTTT. It translates to CASSARAGTGNSPLHF.

This sequence joins TRBV6-4 and TRBJ2-1, with D hard to call. Looked up from germline, CDR1 is MRHNA and CDR2 is SNTAGT. V gave up 6 bases and J gave up 7 bases, with 13 bases separating them. This CDR3 is 13 amino acids long. The CDR3 DNA reads as TGTGCCAGCAGCGTCATGAGCGCAAATGAGCAGTTCTTC. Its protein product is CASSVMSANEQFF.

The chain couples TRBV27 to TRBJ1-1, with D possibly matching TRBD1 (5 bases). Trimming removed 8 bases at V and 0 bases at J, with 13 bases between. Germline assignment: CDR1 MNHEY and CDR2 SMNVEV (reference sequence). The CDR3 loop spans 14 amino acids. Here the CDR3 DNA reads TGTGCCAGCGGCCGACAGACGATGAACACTGAAGCTTTCTTT. This encodes CASGRQTMNTEAFF.

The chain has TRBV7-3 and TRBJ2-5, with 8 positions matching TRBD1. Germline assignment: CDR1 SGHTA and CDR2 FQGTGA. This CDR3 region has 14 residues. V trimming: 5 bases; J trimming: 1 base; junction bases outside the gene matches: 3. CDR3 amino acids: CASSLQGGQETQYF. DNA for the CDR3: TGTGCCAGCAGCCTACAGGGGGGCCAAGAGACCCAGTACTTC.

This chain connects TRBV19 to TRBJ1-2, with D tentatively TRBD1 (5 bases). Germline CDR1 is LNHDA and CDR2 is SQIVND (reference sequence). This CDR3 has 14 residues. V lost 10 bases and J lost 2, with 17 bases in between. The chain's CDR3 is CATRGSEGNYGYTF. The CDR3 region has the DNA TGTGCCACTCGGGGCAGCGAGGGGAACTATGGCTACACCTTC.